This T cell receptor (beta chain) was captured by sequencing in a study of sequential checkpoint blockade in melanoma. Whole-study context: Randomization was 1:1 between first-line nivolumab→ipilimumab and ipilimumab→nivolumab. Both treatment sequences were followed by maintenance nivolumab.

Treatment noted: randomized to nivolumab then ipilimumab (arm A) or the reverse (arm B). No patient had prior DNA-damaging chemotherapy. Sorted cells were live CD3+CD8+, lacking CD19 and CD56, from PBMCs. V shed 1 base and J 4 bases; nucleotides not matched to a gene: 4. CDR1 SGDLS and CDR2 YYNGEE come from the germline V gene. This CDR3 spans 14 amino acids. This table comes from immunoSEQ multiplex PCR, and its TCRdb copy is limited to in-frame clones, with some not included. The table lists over 9,500 clones, roughly 81% of them singletons. This chain connects TRBV9 to TRBJ2-7, with 8 bases that match TRBD2. The TCR was taken from a human donor with melanoma. Sequenced material: CD8+ T cells sorted from blood (inferred from file names), taken from a patient given nivolumab and ipilimumab in sequence. The DNA for the CDR3 is TGTGCCAGCAGCGTATCAAGCGGGAGTTACGAGCAGTACTTC. Protein product: CASSVSSGSYEQYF.